This TCR beta chain was profiled in a study of Ad26.COV2.S vaccination and SARS-CoV-2 variants (dated by TCRdb to the early 2020s). As for the study more broadly: Donors in the vaccine arm were drawn from COV1001, a multicentre, randomized, double-blind, placebo-controlled phase I-IIa trial testing Ad26.COV2.S in healthy adults. Ad26.COV2.S was administered intramuscularly at 5 x 10^10 or 1 x 10^11 viral particles, either as a single shot or as two shots given 56 days apart. The specificity and breadth of SARS-CoV-2-reactive T cell receptors after Ad26.COV2.S vaccination were assessed by TCRbeta repertoire sequencing. A total of 32 samples were included in the TCR-sequenced set, comprising 19 Ad26.COV2.S vaccine recipients, 5 placebo recipients and 8 SARS-CoV-2 convalescent individuals. Trial participants were randomized into five groups of five, in which low-dose or high-dose Ad26.COV2.S was given once or twice, or placebo was given on both occasions. Blinding of investigators to trial group allocation was maintained during experiments and outcome assessment.

Findings and caveats that apply to the study as a whole: Compared with placebo recipients, Ad26.COV2.S recipients showed higher spike-specific TCR breadth (P = 0.0014). After vaccination, spike-specific CD8+ and CD4+ T cell responses were reported to show substantial breadth. Comparing responses between vaccine doses or regimens was not something the study was powered to do. Non-spike TCR breadth was comparable between vaccine and placebo recipients, consistent with the vaccine containing only spike. The authors noted that total T cell responses may have been underestimated by the TCR breadth and depth analyses.

This clone was counted between two and nine times. No antigen is known for it. Base qualities are not at hand, and no much larger clone is one base apart. The immunoSEQ Assay was the method used to sequence TCRbeta CDR3 regions. After extraction, genomic DNA underwent amplification by bias-controlled multiplex PCR, followed by high-throughput sequencing. The authors' pipeline ran thus. To quantify the absolute abundance of each unique TCRbeta CDR3 region, sequences were collapsed and filtered. T cell fraction was estimated by normalizing TCRbeta template counts to usable DNA, with usable DNA measured through amplification of reference genes found in all nucleated cells. Repertoire TCRs were annotated as SARS-CoV-2-specific by exact matching of V gene, CDR3 amino acid sequence and J gene to a known reactive TCR set. The reference SARS-CoV-2 TCR set came from MIRA and was filtered for enrichment in COVID-19-positive ImmuneCODE repertoires, removing public or cross-reactive TCRs. Drawing on the MIRA antigens, annotated TCRs were analysed further at the level of specific ORF or position within ORF. Depth was the summed frequency of annotated unique rearrangements, while breadth was defined as annotated unique rearrangements over total unique productive rearrangements. Group comparisons of TCR breadth used two-sided Wilcoxon rank-sum tests. The table comes from immuneACCESS by way of TCRdb, which keeps in-frame sequences with V and J called. Part of the clones is missing from these tables; in studies checked, under half for an unresolved V gene and the rest for unknown reasons. V and J calls plus clone size are reproduced from that table; the DNA served to infer D and trimming. The sample table contains 380,000 or so clones; only one count was recorded for roughly 91% of them. Jointly, the top ten make up 5% of the sample.

According to the study, the label for this sample's treatment or condition signals: around 19 received Ad26.COV2.S at low or high dose, single or two shots; roughly five received placebo; per-sample allocation not given. Repertoires of vaccine and placebo recipients were sequenced from samples taken on day 63 after the first injection. Cohort 1b enrolled some 25 adults aged 18-55 years at a single site in Boston, USA, between 29 July and 7 August 2020. Ad26.COV2.S was a replication-incompetent adenovirus type 26 vector that expressed a prefusion-stabilized SARS-CoV-2 spike protein derived from the original Wuhan strain. A distance of 7 bases separates the germline ends of V and J, which lose 4 bases and 0 bases respectively. From cysteine to phenylalanine, the CDR3 is 14 amino acids long. Only the CDR3 DNA is retained, 42 bases long and in frame from the first base. Per the germline V gene, SNHLY is the CDR1 and FYNNEI is the CDR2.

This sequence originates from a person aged 18-65 years who received the Ad26.COV2.S COVID-19 vaccine or a placebo. The sequence links TRBV2 to TRBJ1-3; the D gene is unclear. Source: peripheral blood, taken in a trial of Ad26.COV2.S vaccine versus placebo. The CDR3 in this case is CASSAGLSGNTIYF. The bases are TGTGCCAGCAGTGCTGGACTCTCTGGAAACACCATATATTTT. Beyond the CDR3, the reference TRBV2 and TRBJ1-3 genes provide the residues; the full variable domain reads: EPEVTQTPSHQVTQMGQEVILRCVPISNHLYFYWYRQILGQKVEFLVSFYNNEISEKSEIFDDQFSVERPDGSNFTLKIRSTKLEDSAMYFCASSAGLSGNTIYFGEGSWLTVV.